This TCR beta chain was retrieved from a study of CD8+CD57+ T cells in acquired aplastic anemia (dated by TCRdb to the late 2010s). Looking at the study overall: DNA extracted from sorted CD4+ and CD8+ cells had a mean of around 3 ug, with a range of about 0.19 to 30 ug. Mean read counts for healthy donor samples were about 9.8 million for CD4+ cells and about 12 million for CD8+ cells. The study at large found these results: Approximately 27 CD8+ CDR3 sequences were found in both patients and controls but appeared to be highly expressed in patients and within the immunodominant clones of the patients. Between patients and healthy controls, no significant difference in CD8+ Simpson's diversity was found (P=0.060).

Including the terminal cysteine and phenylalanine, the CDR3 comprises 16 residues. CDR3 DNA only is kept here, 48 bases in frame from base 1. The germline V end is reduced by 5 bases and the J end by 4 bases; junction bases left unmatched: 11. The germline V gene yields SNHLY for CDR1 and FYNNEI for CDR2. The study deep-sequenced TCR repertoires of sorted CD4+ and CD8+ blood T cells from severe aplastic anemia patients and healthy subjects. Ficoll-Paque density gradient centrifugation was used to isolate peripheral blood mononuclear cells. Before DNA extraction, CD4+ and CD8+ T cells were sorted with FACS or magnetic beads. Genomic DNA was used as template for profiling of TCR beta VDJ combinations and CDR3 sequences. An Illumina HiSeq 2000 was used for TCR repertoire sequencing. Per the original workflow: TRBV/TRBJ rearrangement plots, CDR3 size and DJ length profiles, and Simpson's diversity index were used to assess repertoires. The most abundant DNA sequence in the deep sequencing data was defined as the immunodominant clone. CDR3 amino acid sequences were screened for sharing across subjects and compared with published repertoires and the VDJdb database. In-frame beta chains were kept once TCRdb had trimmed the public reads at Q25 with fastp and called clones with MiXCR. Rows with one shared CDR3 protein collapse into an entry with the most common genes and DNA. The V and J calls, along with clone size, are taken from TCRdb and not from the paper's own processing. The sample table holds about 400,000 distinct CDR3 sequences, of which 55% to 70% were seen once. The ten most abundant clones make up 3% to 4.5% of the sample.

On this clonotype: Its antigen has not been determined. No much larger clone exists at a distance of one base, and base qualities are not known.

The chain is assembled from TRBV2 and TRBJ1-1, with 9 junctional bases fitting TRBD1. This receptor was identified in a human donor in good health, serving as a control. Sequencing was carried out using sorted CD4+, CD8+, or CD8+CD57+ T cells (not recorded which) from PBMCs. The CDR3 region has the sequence CASSKLQGARSTEAFF. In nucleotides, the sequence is TGTGCCAGCAGTAAACTACAGGGGGCGAGATCCACTGAAGCTTTCTTT.